This TCR beta chain was sequenced in a study of shared clonotypes between healthy human individuals. Turning to this clone: Its cognate antigen is unknown. Different DNA sequences within this sample yield the same CDR3.

Sequenced by immunoSEQ multiplex PCR; TCRdb stores in-frame clones only, minus some. Among approximately 2,300,000 clones listed, approximately 90% were seen once. The germline gives CDR1 SGHTA, CDR2 FQGNSA. With 0 bases removed from V and 0 bases from J, the gap between germline ends came to 9 bases. The CDR3 contains 16 residues. General study findings and limits: A handful of donors had roughly 5% of their naive CD4 clonotypes in common.

Everyone who donated was a Caucasian adult who lived in Nashville, Tennessee. The J gene is TRBJ1-3, the V gene TRBV7-2; possible D gene TRBD1, 6 bases. The sample taken for sequencing was naive CD4+ T cells from PBMCs. Described subset: CD45RA+ positively selected. The TCR sequence derives from a young man in good health. Some clones in this sample may be carry-over from other donors' samples. Here the CDR3 reads CASSLAGGVSGNTIYF. CDR3 in DNA: TGTGCCAGCAGCTTAGCGGGGGGCGTCTCTGGAAACACCATATATTTT.